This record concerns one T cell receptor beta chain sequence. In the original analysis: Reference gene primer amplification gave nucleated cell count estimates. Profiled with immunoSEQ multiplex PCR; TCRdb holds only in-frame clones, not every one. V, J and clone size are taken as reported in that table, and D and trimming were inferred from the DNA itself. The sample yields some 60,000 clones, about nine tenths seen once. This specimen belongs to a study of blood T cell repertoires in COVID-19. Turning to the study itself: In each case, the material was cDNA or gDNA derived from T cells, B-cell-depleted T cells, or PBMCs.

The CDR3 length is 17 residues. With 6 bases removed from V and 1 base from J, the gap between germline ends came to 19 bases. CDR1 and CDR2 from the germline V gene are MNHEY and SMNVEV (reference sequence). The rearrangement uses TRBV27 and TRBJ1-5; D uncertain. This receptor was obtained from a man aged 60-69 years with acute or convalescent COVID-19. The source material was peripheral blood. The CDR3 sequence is CASSPRAYEGSNQPQHF. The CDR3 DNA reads TGTGCCAGCAGCCCCCGGGCCTACGAGGGAAGCAATCAGCCCCAGCATTTT.